Below are 4 T cell receptor beta chains sequenced from a single sample in a study of cytomegalovirus exposure and HLA in healthy donors. Amplification used 60 Vbeta primers and 13 Jbeta primers. This table comes from immunoSEQ multiplex PCR, and its TCRdb copy is limited to in-frame clones, with some not included. This sample's table reports about 50,000 clones. Sequencing input: PBMCs. The receptors stem from a woman in her forties in good health and CMV-seronegative.

The genes are TRBV5-4 and TRBJ2-7; 8 bases map to TRBD2. The J segment lost 4 bases and the V segment lost 5 bases, leaving 11 bases of the junction unmatched. The CDR3 is 15 residues long. In germline, CDR1 is SGHNT, CDR2 YYREEE (reference sequence). CDR3 sequence reads: CASSPSLAERYEQYF. DNA for the CDR3: TGTGCCAGCAGTCCCTCACTAGCGGAGAGATACGAGCAGTACTTC.

This chain links TRBV10-2 with TRBJ2-1; 8 bases line up with TRBD2. The V gene end was trimmed by 3 bases and the J gene end by 3 bases; junction bases not matched to a gene: 7. CDR3 length equals 16 residues. Germline V gene sequence: CDR1 WSHSY, CDR2 SAAADI. CDR3 amino acids: CASSELTSGLYNEQFF. CDR3 in DNA: TGCGCCAGCAGTGAACTTACTAGCGGACTCTACAATGAGCAGTTCTTC.

The chain recombines TRBV2 with TRBJ2-6; 13 bases align to TRBD2. The CDR3 runs 18 residues. Unmatched junction bases numbered 6, after V lost 7 bases and J lost 0 bases. The V gene's germline CDR1 is SNHLY and CDR2 FYNNEI. CDR3 in amino acids: CASTKRTSGSSGANVLTF. In DNA form, the CDR3 reads TGTGCCAGCACTAAAAGGACTAGCGGGAGCTCTGGGGCCAACGTCCTGACTTTC.

The chain links TRBV28 to TRBJ2-5, with TRBD2 matching 10 bases. The end of the DNA aligns better with TRBJ2-7, so the J call may be wrong. This CDR3 has 14 residues. Germline V gene lookup returns CDR1 MDHEN and CDR2 SYDVKM. This CDR3 reads CASTDGLAVYEQYF. The CDR3 DNA is TGTGCCAGCACCGATGGACTAGCGGTATACGAGCAGTACTTC.